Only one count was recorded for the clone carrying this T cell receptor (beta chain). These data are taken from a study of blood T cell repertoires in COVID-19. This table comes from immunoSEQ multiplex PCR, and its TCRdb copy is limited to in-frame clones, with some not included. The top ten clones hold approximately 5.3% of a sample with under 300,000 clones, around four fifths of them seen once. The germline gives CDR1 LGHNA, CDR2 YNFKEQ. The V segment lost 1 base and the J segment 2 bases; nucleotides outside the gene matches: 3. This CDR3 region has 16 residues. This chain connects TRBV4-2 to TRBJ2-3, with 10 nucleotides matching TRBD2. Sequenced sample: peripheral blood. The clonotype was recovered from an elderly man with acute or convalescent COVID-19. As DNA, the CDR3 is TGTGCCAGCAGCCAAGGGACTAGCGGAAACACAGATACGCAGTATTTT. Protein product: CASSQGTSGNTDTQYF.